This T cell receptor (beta chain) was identified in a study of T-cell reconstitution after alpha-beta-depleted transplantation in children. Study-level findings and limits: Expanded graft clones numbering several hundred reportedly gave rise to alpha-beta T cells about two months after transplant. Where some patients showed high TCRbeta diversity at day 60, it came from recipient T cells and thymic progenitors that had survived. Most T-cell counts and diversity one year after the transplant came from T cells that were newly produced.

Unique molecular identifiers were used to barcode this TCRbeta library. TCRdb passed the PCR reads through MiXCR, listing each CDR3 protein once. The data hold fewer than 750,000 distinct CDR3 sequences, with 27% observed a single time. Details on this clonotype: The antigen remains unidentified.

Trimming took off 1 base at V and 2 bases at J, with 9 bases between the two ends. The CDR3 extends over 14 amino acids. Germline V gene data show CDR1 as DFQATT and CDR2 as SNEGSKA (reference sequence). V gene TRBV20-1 combines with J gene TRBJ1-5; D may be TRBD1 (5 bases). The material sequenced was PBMCs, taken before TCRalphabeta/CD19-depleted stem cell transplant. This clonotype was obtained from a boy under two years old with Wiskott-Aldrich syndrome, due to receive a stem cell transplant. The CDR3 reads CSARAGYGNQPQHF. CDR3 sequence (DNA): TGCAGTGCTAGAGCAGGGTACGGCAATCAGCCCCAGCATTTT.